This T cell receptor (beta chain) was profiled in a study of blood T cell repertoires in COVID-19. Study in general: Material from acute and convalescent COVID-19 was sourced from the United States, Italy and Spain.

In the authors' methods: Amplified reference gene primers provided the basis for estimating nucleated cell counts. The protocol was immunoSEQ multiplex PCR, while the TCRdb copy is restricted to in-frame clones and leaves out a portion. The V and J calls and clone size are taken from that table; D and trimming were inferred from the DNA. This table has about 190,000 clones, approximately 90% appearing once. Only a few counts were recorded for this clone. J was trimmed by 5 bases and V by 4 bases; bases with no gene match: 8. Germline loops: CDR1 MNHEY, CDR2 SMNVEV (reference sequence). The CDR3 totals 16 residues.

The J gene is TRBJ2-7, the V gene TRBV27; 13 bases agree with TRBD2. The sequencing sample was made of peripheral blood. This TCR was sampled from a middle-aged man with acute or convalescent COVID-19. DNA for the CDR3: TGTGCCAGCAGTTCCCGACTAGCGGGAGGTTCTCACGAGCAGTACTTC. This codes for CASSSRLAGGSHEQYF.